Reported below is one TCR beta chain. Its matching antigen is unknown. This CDR3 is built from 16 residues. With 3 bases clipped from V and 0 bases from J, the junction kept 7 bases outside the gene matches. In germline, CDR1 is LGHNA, CDR2 YSLEER. Uncontrolled infection, other autoimmune disease, pregnancy or lactation barred patients from enrollment. Amplification yielded TCR beta CDR3 regions, with RNA transcripts as the source. The study used the HTBI primer set for a first-round RT-PCR of the TCR CDR3. MiXCR, applied by TCRdb to the multiplex PCR reads, yields one record per CDR3 protein. The data hold 700,000 or so distinct CDR3 sequences, with approximately 15% observed a single time. These data are taken from a study of T cells in Graves' hyperthyroidism and ophthalmopathy. Study-level points and caveats: Most thyroid-expanded clonotypes above 0.001 were also found in blood.

The sequence came from a woman aged 45-65 years with Graves' ophthalmopathy. The rearrangement links TRBV4-3 to TRBJ2-7; 8 bases match TRBD2. The sample comprised blood. The CDR3 DNA is TGCGCCAGCAGCCAGGTCCCCGGGACTAGCTCCTACGAGCAGTACTTC. Translation gives CASSQVPGTSSYEQYF.